The 15 T cell receptor beta chains below all came from one sample that was sequenced in a study of blood T cell repertoires in COVID-19. The table came from immunoSEQ multiplex PCR; TCRdb's copy has only in-frame clones and leaves some out. This sample carries around 58,000 clones, approximately 87% of them seen once, and the ten largest clones take over 4.5%. The specimen was peripheral blood. These receptors all come from a human donor in a cohort sampled during active COVID-19.

This clone was observed once. The genes are TRBV6-1 and TRBJ1-1; 8 bases line up with TRBD1. Germline trimming cut 0 bases from V and 2 bases from J; bases unmatched to any gene: 11. The CDR3 length is 18 residues. Germline loops: CDR1 MNHNS, CDR2 SASEGT. The CDR3: CASSEALGQAGKNTEAFF. The DNA of the CDR3 is TGTGCCAGCAGTGAAGCGCTGGGACAGGCGGGGAAAAACACTGAAGCTTTCTTT.

The rearrangement links TRBV2 to TRBJ1-2; 8 bases match TRBD1. Germline lookup yields CDR1 SNHLY and CDR2 FYNNEI. Trimming at V came to 10 bases and at J to 7 bases, leaving 8 bases not matched to a gene. CDR3 length equals 12 residues. CDR3 in amino acids: CATRQGRSGYTF. The CDR3, as DNA: TGTGCCACCCGACAGGGGAGGAGTGGCTACACCTTC.

The chain combines TRBV4-1 with TRBJ2-3; 10 bases are shared with TRBD1. This CDR3 has 16 amino acids. Germline CDR1 MGHRA, CDR2 YSYEKL. After removal of 3 bases from V and 4 bases from J, the junction contained 7 bases not matched to a gene. The CDR3 reads CASSQGRTGGADTQYF. Here the CDR3 DNA reads TGCGCCAGCAGCCAGGGTAGGACAGGGGGGGCAGATACGCAGTATTTT.

The genes are TRBV4-3 and TRBJ1-4, with a possible D match to TRBD1 (5 bases). The ends were cut back, 2 bases at V and 8 bases at J, with 12 bases in the middle. The germline V gene encodes CDR1 LGHNA and CDR2 YSLEER. The CDR3 consists of 14 residues. DNA of the CDR3: TGCGCCAGCAGCCAACAGGGTTCTGGAGAAAAACTGTTTTTT. It codes for CASSQQGSGEKLFF.

The count of this clone is one. The chain has TRBV7-9 and TRBJ2-1; TRBD1 agrees at 9 bases. With 7 bases clipped from V and 2 bases from J, the junction kept 3 bases outside the gene matches. The CDR3 contains 14 residues. Germline V lookup: CDR1 SEHNR, CDR2 FQNEAQ (reference sequence). CDR3 amino acids: CASIWDRAYNEQFF. The DNA for the CDR3 is TGTGCCAGCATCTGGGACAGGGCCTACAATGAGCAGTTCTTC.

The chain links TRBV5-1 to TRBJ1-6; D is ambiguous. Germline loops: CDR1 SGHRS, CDR2 YFSETQ. The CDR3 runs 16 residues. Trimming stripped 3 bases from V and 7 bases from J, with 17 bases between. CDR3 bases: TGCGCCAGCAGCTCCCTGGGCGAGGGTTGGAATTCACCCCTCCACTTT. Its translation is CASSSLGEGWNSPLHF. Drawing the rest from reference TRBV5-1 and TRBJ1-6, the complete variable domain is KAGVTQTPRYLIKTRGQQVTLSCSPISGHRSVSWYQQTPGQGLQFLFEYFSETQRNKGNFPGRFSGRQFSNSRSEMNVSTLELGDSALYLCASSSLGEGWNSPLHFGNGTRLTVT.

This sequence joins TRBV5-1 and TRBJ1-4, with TRBD1 identical over 7 bases. The V segment lost 3 bases and the J segment 4 bases; nucleotides outside the gene matches: 3. There are 14 residues in the CDR3. In germline, CDR1 is SGHRS, CDR2 YFSETQ. The CDR3 reads CASSWGQRNEKLFF. As DNA, the CDR3 is TGCGCCAGCAGCTGGGGACAGCGTAATGAAAAACTGTTTTTT.

This chain links TRBV6-5 with TRBJ1-5; D perhaps matches TRBD1 (6 bases). Germline V gene data show CDR1 as MNHEY and CDR2 as SVGAGI. The CDR3 extends over 15 amino acids. The V and J ends lost 6 bases and 2 bases respectively, with 14 bases between them. DNA for the CDR3: TGTGCCAGCAGGTCCAGGGGATACGGCAATCAGCCCCAGCATTTT. It codes for CASRSRGYGNQPQHF.

This clone was observed a few times. Different DNA sequences within this sample yield the same CDR3. This chain uses TRBV7-9 with TRBJ2-5; 12 bases are a match to TRBD1. Looked up from germline, CDR1 is SEHNR and CDR2 is FQNEAQ (reference sequence). Unmatched junction bases numbered 1, after V lost 1 base and J lost 1 base. The CDR3 contains 16 residues. CDR3 loop: CASSLGDRGLQETQYF. Written as DNA, the CDR3 is TGTGCCAGCAGCTTAGGGGACAGGGGGCTCCAAGAGACCCAGTACTTC.

The rearrangement joins TRBV12-5 to TRBJ1-2; D unclear. Trimming removed 3 bases at V and 5 bases at J, with 16 bases between. The CDR3 is made up of 15 amino acids. The V gene's germline CDR1 is LGHNT and CDR2 FRNRAP. CDR3 nucleotides: TGTGCTAGTGGTTTTACCGAGAGGATTGGATATGGCTACACCTTC. Translated: CASGFTERIGYGYTF.

The chain carries TRBV19 and TRBJ2-3, with D maybe TRBD2 (6 bases). The germline CDR1 and CDR2 sequences are LNHDA and SQIVND (reference sequence). The V gene lost 7 bases and the J gene lost 6 bases, with 17 bases spanning the gap. This CDR3 region has 14 residues. CDR3 DNA sequence: TGTGCCAGTATGGGGTTGGAGGGGTCCGATACGCAGTATTTT. Translating it yields CASMGLEGSDTQYF.

This chain links TRBV27 with TRBJ2-3, with 7 positions matching TRBD1. CDR3 length: 20 residues. Trimming at V came to 4 bases and at J to 0 bases, leaving 19 bases not matched to a gene. From germline, CDR1 is MNHEY and CDR2 SMNVEV (reference sequence). The CDR3 region has the DNA TGTGCCAGCAGTTCCAAATTCCTGACAGGGCCCAATACTAGCACAGATACGCAGTATTTT. This codes for CASSSKFLTGPNTSTDTQYF.

The J gene is TRBJ2-2, the V gene TRBV28; 10 bases map to TRBD1. V lost 5 bases to trimming and J lost 8 bases; unmatched junction nucleotides: 11. The CDR3 loop spans 16 amino acids. Germline lookup yields CDR1 MDHEN and CDR2 SYDVKM. The DNA of the CDR3 is TGTGCCAGCAGTCGATCCAGGACAGGGGGTAGGGGGGAGCTGTTTTTT. Translating it yields CASSRSRTGGRGELFF.

The CDR3 bases are TGTGCCAGCAGCCTTCCGGGGGGAAATGGCTACACCTTC. It specifies CASSLPGGNGYTF. This chain connects TRBV11-2 to TRBJ1-2; tentatively, D is TRBD1 (5 bases). Trimming stripped 5 bases from V and 6 bases from J, with 13 bases between. CDR1 and CDR2 from the germline V gene are SGHAT and FQNNGV. This CDR3 region has 13 residues.

The rearrangement joins TRBV7-9 to TRBJ2-7; the D gene is possibly TRBD1 (6 bases). Trimming pared 4 bases from V and 2 bases from J, leaving 9 bases between. Germline CDR1 reads SEHNR; CDR2 reads FQNEAQ (reference sequence). This CDR3 region has 13 residues. The CDR3 reads CASSSQGPYEQYF. In DNA, the CDR3 is TGTGCCAGCAGCTCCCAGGGGCCCTACGAGCAGTACTTC.